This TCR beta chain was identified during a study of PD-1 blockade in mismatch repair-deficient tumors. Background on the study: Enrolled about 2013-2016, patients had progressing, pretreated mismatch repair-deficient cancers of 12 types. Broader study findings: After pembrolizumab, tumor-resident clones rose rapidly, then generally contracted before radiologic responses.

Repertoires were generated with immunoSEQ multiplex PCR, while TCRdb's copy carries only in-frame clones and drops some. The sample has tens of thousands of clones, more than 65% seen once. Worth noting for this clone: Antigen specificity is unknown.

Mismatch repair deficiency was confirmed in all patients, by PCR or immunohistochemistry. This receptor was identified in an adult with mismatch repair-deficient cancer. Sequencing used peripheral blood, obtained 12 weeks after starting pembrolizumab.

CDR3 protein: CASSQNRDRKETQYF. CDR3 in DNA: TGCGCCAGCAGCCAAAACCGGGACAGAAAAGAGACCCAGTACTTC. The V call is TRBV4-1, the J call TRBJ2-5, with 7 bases that match TRBD1. This CDR3 spans 15 amino acids. Germline V gene data show CDR1 as MGHRA and CDR2 as YSYEKL. The junction had 6 bases not matched to a gene; V was cut back by 2 bases and J by 3 bases.